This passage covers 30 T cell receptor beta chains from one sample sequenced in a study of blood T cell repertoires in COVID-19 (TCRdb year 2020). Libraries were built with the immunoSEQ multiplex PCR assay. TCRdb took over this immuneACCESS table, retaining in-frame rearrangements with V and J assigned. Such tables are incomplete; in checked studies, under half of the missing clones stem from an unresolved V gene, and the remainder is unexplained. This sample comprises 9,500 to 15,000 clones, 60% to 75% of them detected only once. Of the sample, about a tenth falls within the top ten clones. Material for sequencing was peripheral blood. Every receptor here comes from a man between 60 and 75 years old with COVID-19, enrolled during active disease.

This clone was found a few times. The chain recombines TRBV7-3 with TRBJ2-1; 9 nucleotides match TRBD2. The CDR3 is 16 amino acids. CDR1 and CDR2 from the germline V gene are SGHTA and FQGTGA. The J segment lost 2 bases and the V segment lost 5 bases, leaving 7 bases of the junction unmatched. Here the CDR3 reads CASSDPSGKPYNEQFF. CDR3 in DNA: TGTGCCAGCAGCGATCCTAGCGGGAAGCCCTACAATGAGCAGTTCTTC.

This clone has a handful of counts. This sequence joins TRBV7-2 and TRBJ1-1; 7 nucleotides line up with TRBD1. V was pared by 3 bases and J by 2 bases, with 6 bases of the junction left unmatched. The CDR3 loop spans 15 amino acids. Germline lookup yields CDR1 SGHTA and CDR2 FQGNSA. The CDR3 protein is CASSFRTGVNTEAFF. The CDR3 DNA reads TGTGCCAGCAGCTTTCGGACAGGCGTAAACACTGAAGCTTTCTTT.

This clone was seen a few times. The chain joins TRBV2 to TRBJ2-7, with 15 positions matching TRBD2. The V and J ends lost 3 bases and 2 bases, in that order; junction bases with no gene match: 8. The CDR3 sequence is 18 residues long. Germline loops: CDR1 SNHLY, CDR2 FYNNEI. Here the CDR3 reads CASSDRTSGGARTYEQYF. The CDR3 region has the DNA TGTGCCAGCAGTGATCGGACTAGCGGGGGGGCCCGGACCTACGAGCAGTACTTC.

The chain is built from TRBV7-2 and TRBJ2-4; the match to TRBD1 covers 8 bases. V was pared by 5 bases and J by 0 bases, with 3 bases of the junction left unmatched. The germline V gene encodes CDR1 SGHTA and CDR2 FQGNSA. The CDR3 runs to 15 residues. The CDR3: CASSDRGLAKNIQYF. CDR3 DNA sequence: TGTGCCAGCAGCGACAGGGGATTAGCCAAAAACATTCAGTACTTC.

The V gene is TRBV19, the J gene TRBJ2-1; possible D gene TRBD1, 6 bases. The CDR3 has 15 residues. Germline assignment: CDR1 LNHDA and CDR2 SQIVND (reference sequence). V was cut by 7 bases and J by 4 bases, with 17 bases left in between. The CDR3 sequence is CASNPAPGEYNEQFF. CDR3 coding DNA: TGTGCCAGTAATCCGGCACCAGGGGAATACAATGAGCAGTTCTTC.

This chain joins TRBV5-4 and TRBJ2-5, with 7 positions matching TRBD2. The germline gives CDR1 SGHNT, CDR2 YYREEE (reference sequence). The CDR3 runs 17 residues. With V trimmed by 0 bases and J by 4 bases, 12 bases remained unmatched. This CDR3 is CASSLAQLRGSRETQYF. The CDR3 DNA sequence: TGTGCCAGCAGCTTGGCCCAGCTCCGCGGGAGCAGAGAGACCCAGTACTTC.

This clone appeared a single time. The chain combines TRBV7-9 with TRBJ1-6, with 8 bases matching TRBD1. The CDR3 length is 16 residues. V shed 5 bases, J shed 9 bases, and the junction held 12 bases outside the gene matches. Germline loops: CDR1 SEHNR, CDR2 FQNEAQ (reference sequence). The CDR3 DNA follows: TGTGCCAGCAGCCAGGGGGCCAGCAGGGTGGTTTCACCCCTCCACTTT. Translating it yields CASSQGASRVVSPLHF.

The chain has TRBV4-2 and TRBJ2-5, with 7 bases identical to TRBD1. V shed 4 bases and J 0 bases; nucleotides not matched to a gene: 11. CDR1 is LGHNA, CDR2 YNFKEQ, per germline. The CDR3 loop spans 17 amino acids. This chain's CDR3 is CASSPRVGQINQETQYF. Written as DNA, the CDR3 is TGTGCCAGCAGCCCCCGGGTGGGACAGATAAACCAAGAGACCCAGTACTTC.

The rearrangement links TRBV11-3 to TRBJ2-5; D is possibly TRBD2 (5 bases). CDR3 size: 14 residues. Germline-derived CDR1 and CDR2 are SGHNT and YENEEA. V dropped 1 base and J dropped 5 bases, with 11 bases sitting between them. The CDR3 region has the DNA TGTGCCAGCAGCTTAGCGGCTAGCACCGAGACCCAGTACTTC. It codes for CASSLAASTETQYF.

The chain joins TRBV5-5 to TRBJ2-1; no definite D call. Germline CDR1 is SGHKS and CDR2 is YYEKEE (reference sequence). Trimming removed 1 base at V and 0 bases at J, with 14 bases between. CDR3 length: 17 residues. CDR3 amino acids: CASSLIETQTSYNEQFF. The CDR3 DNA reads TGTGCCAGCAGCTTGATAGAGACTCAAACCTCCTACAATGAGCAGTTCTTC.

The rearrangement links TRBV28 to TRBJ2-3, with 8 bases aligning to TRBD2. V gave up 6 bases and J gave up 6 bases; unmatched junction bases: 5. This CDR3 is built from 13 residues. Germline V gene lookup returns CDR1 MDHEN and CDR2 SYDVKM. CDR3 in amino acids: CASSTSGKDTQYF. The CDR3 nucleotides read TGTGCCAGCAGCACTAGCGGCAAGGATACGCAGTATTTT.

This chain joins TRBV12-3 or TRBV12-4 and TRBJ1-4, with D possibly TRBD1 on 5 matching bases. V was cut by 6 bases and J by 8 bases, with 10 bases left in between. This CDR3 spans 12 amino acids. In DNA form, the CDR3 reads TGTGCCAGCAGGCTGGGGGGGGAAAAACTGTTTTTT. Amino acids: CASRLGGEKLFF.

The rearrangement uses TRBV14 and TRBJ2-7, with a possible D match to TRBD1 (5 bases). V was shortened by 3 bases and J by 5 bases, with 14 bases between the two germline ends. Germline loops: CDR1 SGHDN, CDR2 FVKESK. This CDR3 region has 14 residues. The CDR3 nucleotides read TGTGCCAGCAGCCATCTAGGGGTTTGGGACGAGCAGTACTTC. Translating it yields CASSHLGVWDEQYF.

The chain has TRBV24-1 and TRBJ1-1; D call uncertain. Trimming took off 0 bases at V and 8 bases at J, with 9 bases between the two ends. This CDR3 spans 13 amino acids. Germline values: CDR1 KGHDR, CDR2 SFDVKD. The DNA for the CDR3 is TGTGCCACCAGTGATTTGGACAATACCGAAGCTTTCTTT. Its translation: CATSDLDNTEAFF.

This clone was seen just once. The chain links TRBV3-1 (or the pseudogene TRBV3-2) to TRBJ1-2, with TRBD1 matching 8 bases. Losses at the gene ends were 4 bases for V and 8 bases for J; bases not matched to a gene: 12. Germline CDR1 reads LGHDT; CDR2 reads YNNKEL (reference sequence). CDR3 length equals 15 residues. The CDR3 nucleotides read TGTGCCAGCAGCCCAAAGGCCGGACAGGGCTCCGGCTACACCTTC. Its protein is CASSPKAGQGSGYTF.

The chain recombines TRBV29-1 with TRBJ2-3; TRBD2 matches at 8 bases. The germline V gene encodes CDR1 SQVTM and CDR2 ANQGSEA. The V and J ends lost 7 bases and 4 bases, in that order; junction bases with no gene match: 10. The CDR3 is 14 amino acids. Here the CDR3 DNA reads TGCAGCGCCAACGCGGGGGGCGGGGCAGATACGCAGTATTTT. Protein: CSANAGGGADTQYF.

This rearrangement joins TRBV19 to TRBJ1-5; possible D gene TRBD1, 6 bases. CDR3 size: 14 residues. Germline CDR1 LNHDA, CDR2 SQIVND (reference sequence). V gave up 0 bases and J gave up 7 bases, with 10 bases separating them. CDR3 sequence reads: CASSIDRGSQPQHF. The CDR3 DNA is TGTGCCAGTAGTATAGACAGGGGTAGCCAGCCCCAGCATTTT. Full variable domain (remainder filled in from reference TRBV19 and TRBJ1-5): DGGITQSPKYLFRKEGQNVTLSCEQNLNHDAMYWYRQDPGQGLRLIYYSQIVNDFQKGDIAEGYSVSREKKESFPLTVTSAQKNPTAFYLCASSIDRGSQPQHFGDGTRLSIL.

The CDR3, as DNA: TGCGCCAGCAGTGAAAGCAGGTTAGATTCACCCCTCCACTTT. It codes for CASSESRLDSPLHF. This sequence joins TRBV10-2 and TRBJ1-6; D gene uncertain. The CDR3 is 14 amino acids. V shed 3 bases and J shed 8 bases, with 11 bases lying between them. Per the germline V gene, CDR1 is WSHSY and CDR2 is SAAADI.

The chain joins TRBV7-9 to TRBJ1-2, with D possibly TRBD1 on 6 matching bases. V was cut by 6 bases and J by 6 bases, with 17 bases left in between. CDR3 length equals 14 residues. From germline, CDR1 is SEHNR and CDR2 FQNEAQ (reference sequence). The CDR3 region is CASSFGGPLDGYTF. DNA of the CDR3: TGTGCCAGCAGTTTCGGGGGGCCCCTCGATGGCTACACCTTC.

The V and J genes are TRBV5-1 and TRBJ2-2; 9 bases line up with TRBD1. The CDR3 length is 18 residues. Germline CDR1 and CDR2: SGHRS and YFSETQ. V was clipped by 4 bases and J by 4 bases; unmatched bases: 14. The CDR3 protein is CASSPNPPGQGFTGELFF. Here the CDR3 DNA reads TGCGCCAGCAGCCCGAACCCGCCGGGACAGGGTTTCACCGGGGAGCTGTTTTTT.

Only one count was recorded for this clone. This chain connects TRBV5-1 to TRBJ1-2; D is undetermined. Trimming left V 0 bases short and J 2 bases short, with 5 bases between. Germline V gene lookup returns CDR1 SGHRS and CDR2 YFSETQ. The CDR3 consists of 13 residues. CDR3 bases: TGCGCCAGCAGCTTGGCACAGAACTATGGCTACACCTTC. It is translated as CASSLAQNYGYTF.

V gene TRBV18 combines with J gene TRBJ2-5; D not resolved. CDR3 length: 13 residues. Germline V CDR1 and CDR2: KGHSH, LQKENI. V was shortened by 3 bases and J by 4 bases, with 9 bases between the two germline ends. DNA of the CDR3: TGTGCCAGCTCACCGATCGCCGGAGAGACCCAGTACTTC. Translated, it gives CASSPIAGETQYF. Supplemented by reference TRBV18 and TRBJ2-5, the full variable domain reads NAGVMQNPRHLVRRRGQEARLRCSPMKGHSHVYWYRQLPEEGLKFMVYLQKENIIDESGMPKERFSAEFPKEGPSILRIQQVVRGDSAAYFCASSPIAGETQYFGPGTRLLVL.

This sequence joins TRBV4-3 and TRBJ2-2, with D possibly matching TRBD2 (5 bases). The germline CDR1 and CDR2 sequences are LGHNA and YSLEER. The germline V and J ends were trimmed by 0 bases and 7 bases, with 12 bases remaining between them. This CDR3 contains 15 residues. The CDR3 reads CASSQEGGRGGELFF. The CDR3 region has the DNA TGCGCCAGCAGCCAAGAAGGCGGGCGAGGCGGGGAGCTGTTTTTT.

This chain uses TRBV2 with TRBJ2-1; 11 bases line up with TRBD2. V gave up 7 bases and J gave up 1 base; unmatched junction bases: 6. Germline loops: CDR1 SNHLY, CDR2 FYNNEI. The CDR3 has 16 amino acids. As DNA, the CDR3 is TGTGCCAGCAAAAGGGGACTAGCGGTTTCCTACAATGAGCAGTTCTTC. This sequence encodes CASKRGLAVSYNEQFF.

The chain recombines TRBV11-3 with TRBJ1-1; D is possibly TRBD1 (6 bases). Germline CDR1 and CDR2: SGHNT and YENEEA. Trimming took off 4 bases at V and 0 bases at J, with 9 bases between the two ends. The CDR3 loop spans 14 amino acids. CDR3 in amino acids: CASSYRALNTEAFF. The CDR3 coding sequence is TGTGCCAGCAGCTACAGGGCCCTGAACACTGAAGCTTTCTTT.

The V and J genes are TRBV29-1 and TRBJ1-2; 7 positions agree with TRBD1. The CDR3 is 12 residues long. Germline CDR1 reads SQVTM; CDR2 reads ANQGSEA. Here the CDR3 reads CTGGGGGYGYTF. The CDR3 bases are TGCACCGGCGGAGGGGGCGGGTATGGCTACACCTTC.

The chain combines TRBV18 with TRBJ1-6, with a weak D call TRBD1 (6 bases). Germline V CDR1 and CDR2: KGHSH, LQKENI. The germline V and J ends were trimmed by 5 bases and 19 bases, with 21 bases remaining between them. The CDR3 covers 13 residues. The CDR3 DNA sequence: TGTGCCAGCTCAACATCCGGGACATTGGGTTTGCACTTT. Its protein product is CASSTSGTLGLHF.

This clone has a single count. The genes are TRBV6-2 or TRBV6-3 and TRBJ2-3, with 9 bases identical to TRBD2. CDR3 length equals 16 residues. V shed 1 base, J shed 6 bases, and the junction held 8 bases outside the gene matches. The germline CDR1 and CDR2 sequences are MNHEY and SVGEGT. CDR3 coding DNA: TGTGCCAGCAGTTACTACGGGCGGGAGGGCCCGGATACGCAGTATTTT. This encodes CASSYYGREGPDTQYF.

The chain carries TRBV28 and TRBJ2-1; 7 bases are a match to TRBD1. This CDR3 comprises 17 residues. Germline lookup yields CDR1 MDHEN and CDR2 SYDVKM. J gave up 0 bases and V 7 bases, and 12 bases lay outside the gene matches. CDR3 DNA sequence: TGTGCCAGCACCTCCTCCGGGACAGTGAGCTCCTACAATGAGCAGTTCTTC. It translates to CASTSSGTVSSYNEQFF.

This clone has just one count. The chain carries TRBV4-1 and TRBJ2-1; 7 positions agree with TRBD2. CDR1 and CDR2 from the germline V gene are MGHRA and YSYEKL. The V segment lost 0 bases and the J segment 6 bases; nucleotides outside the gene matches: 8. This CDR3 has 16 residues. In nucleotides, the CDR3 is TGCGCCAGCAGCCAAGACCCGGGACTAATAATCAATGAGCAGTTCTTC. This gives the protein CASSQDPGLIINEQFF.